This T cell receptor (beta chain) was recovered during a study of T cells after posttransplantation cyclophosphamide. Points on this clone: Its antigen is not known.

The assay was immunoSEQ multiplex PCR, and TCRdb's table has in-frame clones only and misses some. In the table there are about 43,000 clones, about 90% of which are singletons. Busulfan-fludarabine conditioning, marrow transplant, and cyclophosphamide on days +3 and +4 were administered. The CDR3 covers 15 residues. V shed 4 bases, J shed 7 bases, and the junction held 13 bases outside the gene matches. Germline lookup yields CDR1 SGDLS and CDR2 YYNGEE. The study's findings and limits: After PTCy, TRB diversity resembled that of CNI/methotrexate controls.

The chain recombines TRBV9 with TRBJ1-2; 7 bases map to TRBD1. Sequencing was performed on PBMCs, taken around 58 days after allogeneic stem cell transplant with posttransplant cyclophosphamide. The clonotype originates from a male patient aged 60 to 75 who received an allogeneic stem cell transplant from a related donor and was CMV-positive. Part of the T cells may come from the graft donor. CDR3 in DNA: TGTGCCAGCAGCCTTCATAGGACAGGCGTCGGTGGCTACACCTTC. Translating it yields CASSLHRTGVGGYTF.